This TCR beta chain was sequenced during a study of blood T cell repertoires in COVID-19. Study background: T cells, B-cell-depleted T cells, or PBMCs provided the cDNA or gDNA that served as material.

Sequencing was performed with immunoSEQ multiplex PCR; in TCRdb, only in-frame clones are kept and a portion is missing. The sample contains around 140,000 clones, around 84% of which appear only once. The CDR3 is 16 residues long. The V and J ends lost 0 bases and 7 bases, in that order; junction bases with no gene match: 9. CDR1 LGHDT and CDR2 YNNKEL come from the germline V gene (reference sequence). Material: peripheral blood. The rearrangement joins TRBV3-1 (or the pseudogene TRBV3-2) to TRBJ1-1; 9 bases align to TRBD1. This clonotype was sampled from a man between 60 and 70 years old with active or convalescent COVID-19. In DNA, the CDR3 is TGTGCCAGCAGCCAAGAAACGACAGGGGGTCTGGGTGAAGCTTTCTTT. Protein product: CASSQETTGGLGEAFF.